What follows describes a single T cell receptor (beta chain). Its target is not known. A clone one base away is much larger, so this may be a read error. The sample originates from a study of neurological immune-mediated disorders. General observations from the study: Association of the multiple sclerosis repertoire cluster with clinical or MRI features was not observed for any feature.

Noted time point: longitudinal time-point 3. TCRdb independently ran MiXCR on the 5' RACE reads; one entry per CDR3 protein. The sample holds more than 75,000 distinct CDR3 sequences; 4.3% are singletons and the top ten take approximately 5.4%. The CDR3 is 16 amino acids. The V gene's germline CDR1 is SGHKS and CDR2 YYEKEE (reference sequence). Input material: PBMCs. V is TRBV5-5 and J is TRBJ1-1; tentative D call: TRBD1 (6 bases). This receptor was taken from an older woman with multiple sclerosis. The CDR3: CVSSLGPTGLNTEAFF. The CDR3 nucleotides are TGTGTCAGCAGCTTGGGACCTACAGGGTTGAACACTGAAGCTTTCTTT.